This paragraph covers one TCR beta chain sequence. Its antigen is unknown. CDR1 and CDR2 from the germline V gene are SEHNR and FQNEAQ (reference sequence). After removal of 0 bases from V and 7 bases from J, the junction contained 8 bases not matched to a gene. The CDR3 extends over 16 amino acids. This entry comes from a study of shared clonotypes between healthy human individuals. Across the study: There were three CD4 naive, three CD4 memory, two CD8 naive and one CD8 memory plates per donor. The study's findings and limits: Across several donors, naive CD4 shared roughly 5%, naive CD8 approximately 3.5%, memory CD4 about 2.5%, memory CD8 0.4%. Lower generation probabilities were found for non-shared clonotypes than for those shared by all four donors.

Sequencing used immunoSEQ multiplex PCR; TCRdb keeps in-frame clones, though not all of them. The repertoire holds about 680,000 clones, with just over 90% as singletons. Naive-designated CD8 cells lacked CD45RO, were positively enriched for CCR7, and omitted terminally differentiated effector memory CD45RA+ cells. There were no recent acute infections or vaccinations among the donors, who were healthy HIV-negative adults. The clonotype comes from a man younger than 40 in good health. The chain uses TRBV7-9 and TRBJ2-4; 8 bases line up with TRBD2. Sequences were obtained from naive CD8+ T cells sorted from blood. This chain's CDR3 is CASSLASGGPGNIQYF. CDR3 sequence (DNA): TGTGCCAGCAGCTTAGCGTCGGGAGGGCCGGGGAACATTCAGTACTTC.